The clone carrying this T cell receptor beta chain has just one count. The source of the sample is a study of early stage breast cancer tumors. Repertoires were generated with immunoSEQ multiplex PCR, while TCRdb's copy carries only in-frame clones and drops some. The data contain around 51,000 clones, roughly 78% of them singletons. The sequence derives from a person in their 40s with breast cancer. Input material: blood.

CDR3 nucleotide sequence: TGTGCCAGCAGTCAGGGACTAGCGGAAGAGACCCAGTACTTC. This gives the protein CASSQGLAEETQYF. The chain joins TRBV6-6 to TRBJ2-5; 11 bases fit TRBD2. CDR1 MNHNY and CDR2 SVGAGI come from the germline V gene (reference sequence). V lost 5 bases to trimming and J lost 3 bases; unmatched junction nucleotides: 2. This CDR3 region has 14 residues.